This section outlines one T cell receptor (beta chain) sequence together with its context. Methods used by the authors: Using reference gene primer amplification, nucleated cell counts were estimated. The repertoire was sequenced with immunoSEQ multiplex PCR; TCRdb's copy has only in-frame clones and lacks some. That table furnishes V, J and clone size, whereas the DNA furnished D and trimming. Altogether 20,000 to 30,000 clones are present, approximately 90% being singletons, with the ten largest covering almost 8%. The data were obtained in a study of blood T cell repertoires in COVID-19. The wider study: Whether acute or convalescent, the COVID-19 samples came from the United States, Italy and Spain.

J gave up 0 bases and V 2 bases, and 4 bases lay outside the gene matches. The CDR3 consists of 17 residues. The germline V gene encodes CDR1 MNHEY and CDR2 SVGEGT. Material: peripheral blood. The chain couples TRBV6-2 or TRBV6-3 to TRBJ1-4, with 9 bases matching TRBD1. The TCR originated in a human donor in a cohort sampled during active COVID-19. The CDR3 protein is CASSYVQGAATNEKLFF. The CDR3 region has the DNA TGTGCCAGCAGTTACGTACAGGGGGCGGCAACTAATGAAAAACTGTTTTTT.